The 5 T cell receptor beta chains reported below all come from one sample, sequenced in a study of blood T cell repertoires in COVID-19 (dated by TCRdb to the early 2020s). Library preparation employed the immunoSEQ multiplex PCR assay. The immuneACCESS repertoire file appears here via TCRdb, limited to in-frame rearrangements. These files lack a portion of the clones; in checked studies, under half of the deficit traces to unresolved V genes, and the cause of the others is not known. The sample table records over 200,000 clones; 90% to 95% of these occur just once. Together, the top ten hold 0.82% of the sample. Sequenced sample: peripheral blood. The receptor set was obtained from a man aged 55-75 years with COVID-19, enrolled during active disease.

The chain employs TRBV7-3 and TRBJ2-2; the match to TRBD2 covers 14 bases. CDR1 is SGHTA and CDR2 is FQGTGA in the germline V gene. V was pared by 5 bases and J by 3 bases, with 5 bases of the junction left unmatched. The CDR3 extends over 17 amino acids. The CDR3 nucleotides read TGTGCCAGCAGCCGCAGGGGACTAGCGGGAGACACCGGGGAGCTGTTTTTT. This codes for CASSRRGLAGDTGELFF.

The chain employs TRBV7-2 and TRBJ2-7, with 11 positions matching TRBD2. Germline V gene sequence: CDR1 SGHTA, CDR2 FQGNSA. The CDR3 contains 15 residues. The V segment lost 4 bases and the J segment 5 bases; nucleotides outside the gene matches: 7. The CDR3 nucleotides are TGTGCCAGCAGCTCTAGCGGGAGGCCAACGGACGAGCAGTACTTC. Encoded protein: CASSSSGRPTDEQYF.

This chain uses TRBV7-3 with TRBJ1-3; no clear D gene. Germline CDR1 reads SGHTA; CDR2 reads FQGTGA. V lost 4 bases and J lost 8, with 24 bases in between. The CDR3 sequence is 17 residues long. Written as DNA, the CDR3 is TGTGCCAGCAGCTCCGGCCGTAGGAGGCGCACCGGGGACACCATATATTTT. Its translation is CASSSGRRRRTGDTIYF.

This chain connects TRBV5-4 to TRBJ2-7; unclear D gene. V lost 0 bases and J lost 3, with 7 bases in between. This CDR3 spans 13 amino acids. Per the germline V gene, CDR1 is SGHNT and CDR2 is YYREEE (reference sequence). The chain's CDR3 is CASSLEQDYEQYF. DNA of the CDR3: TGTGCCAGCAGCTTGGAACAAGACTACGAGCAGTACTTC.

The chain is built from TRBV28 and TRBJ1-2, with D possibly being TRBD1 (5 bases). Germline CDR1 reads MDHEN; CDR2 reads SYDVKM. The germline V and J ends were trimmed by 3 bases and 2 bases, with 10 bases remaining between them. This CDR3 region has 14 residues. This CDR3 reads CASSFFGGNYGYTF. CDR3 coding DNA: TGTGCCAGCAGTTTTTTCGGGGGGAACTATGGCTACACCTTC.